This paragraph covers one T cell receptor (beta chain) sequence. Deletions cut 4 bases from V and 11 bases from J, with 17 bases between. The CDR3 spans 13 residues. The germline V gene encodes CDR1 SGHVS and CDR2 FNYEAQ. This record comes from a study of Tregs in tolerant kidney transplant recipients. Sequencing was performed with immunoSEQ multiplex PCR; in TCRdb, only in-frame clones are kept and a portion is missing. The sample has under 300,000 clones; roughly 80% are singletons. The source of this sequence is a human donor in good health. This chain uses TRBV7-6 with TRBJ1-2; D gene uncertain. Sequenced input: CD4+ T cells from blood. This CDR3 is CASSSLPTGYYTF. In DNA, the CDR3 is TGTGCCAGCAGCTCTTTGCCCACCGGTTATTACACCTTC.